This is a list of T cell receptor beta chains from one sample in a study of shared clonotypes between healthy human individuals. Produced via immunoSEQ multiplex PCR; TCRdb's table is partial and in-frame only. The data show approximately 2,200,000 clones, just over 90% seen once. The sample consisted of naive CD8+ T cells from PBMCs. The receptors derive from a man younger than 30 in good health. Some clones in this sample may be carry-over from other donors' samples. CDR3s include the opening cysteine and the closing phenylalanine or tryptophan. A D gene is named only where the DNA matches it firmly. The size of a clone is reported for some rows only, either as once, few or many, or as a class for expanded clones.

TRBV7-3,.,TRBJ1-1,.,CASSLAGHTEAFF,TGTGCCAGCAGCTTAGCAGGGCACACTGAAGCTTTCTTT
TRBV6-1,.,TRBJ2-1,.,CASSEDFGGDRYNEQFF,TGTGCCAGCAGTGAAGATTTCGGGGGAGACCGATACAATGAGCAGTTCTTC
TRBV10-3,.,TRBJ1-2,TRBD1,CAIRPGGRGANYGYTF,TGTGCCATCAGACCAGGGGGCAGGGGAGCTAACTATGGCTACACCTTC
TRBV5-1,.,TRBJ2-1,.,CASSEEGDYNEQFF,TGCGCCAGCAGCGAGGAGGGAGACTACAATGAGCAGTTCTTC
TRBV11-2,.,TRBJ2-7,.,CASSFSQGTFGYEQYF,TGTGCCAGCAGCTTTTCACAGGGAACTTTCGGGTACGAGCAGTACTTC
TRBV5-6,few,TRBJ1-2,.,CASSRGTPTYGYTF,TGTGCCAGCAGCCGCGGGACACCGACCTATGGCTACACCTTC
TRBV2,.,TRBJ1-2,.,CASSGPPATF,TGTGCCAGCAGTGGACCCCCTGCGACCTTC
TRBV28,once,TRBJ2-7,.,CASSFSPQGLSYEQYF,TGTGCCAGCAGTTTTTCCCCCCAGGGGCTGAGCTACGAGCAGTACTTC
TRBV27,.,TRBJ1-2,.,CASTLQGAGSYGYTF,TGTGCCAGCACCCTCCAAGGGGCGGGGAGTTATGGCTACACCTTC
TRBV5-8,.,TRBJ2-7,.,CASSLLWGAEQYF,TGTGCCAGCAGCTTGTTGTGGGGGGCCGAGCAGTACTTC
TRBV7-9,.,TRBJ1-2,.,CASRLGTDNYGYTF,TGTGCCAGCAGGTTGGGGACGGATAACTATGGCTACACCTTC
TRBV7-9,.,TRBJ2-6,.,CASSSQGAGANVLTF,TGTGCCAGCAGCTCCCAGGGTGCTGGGGCCAACGTCCTGACTTTC
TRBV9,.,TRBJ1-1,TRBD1,CASSGQHRGLTEAFF,TGTGCCAGCAGCGGACAACACAGGGGGCTCACTGAAGCTTTCTTT
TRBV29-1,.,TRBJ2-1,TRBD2,CSVEGTSGKAYNEQFF,TGCAGCGTTGAGGGGACTAGCGGGAAAGCCTACAATGAGCAGTTCTTC
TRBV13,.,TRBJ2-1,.,CASSTSRDFLRIF,TGTGCCAGCAGCACCTCCCGGGACTTCTTGCGGATCTTC
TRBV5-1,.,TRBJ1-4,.,CASSFQGKDEKLFF,TGCGCCAGCAGCTTTCAGGGTAAAGATGAAAAACTGTTTTTT
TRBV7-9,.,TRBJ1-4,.,CASSLPGRGEKLFF,TGTGCCAGCAGCTTACCGGGTAGGGGGGAAAAACTGTTTTTT
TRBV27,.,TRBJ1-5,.,CASSLGGSNQPQHF,TGTGCCAGCAGTTTAGGAGGTAGCAATCAGCCCCAGCATTTT
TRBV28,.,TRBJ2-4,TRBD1,CASSPYPGTGGINIQYF,TGTGCCAGCAGTCCCTATCCCGGGACAGGGGGGATAAACATTCAGTACTTC
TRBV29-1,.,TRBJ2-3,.,CSVEGGSTDTQYF,TGCAGCGTTGAGGGAGGCAGCACAGATACGCAGTATTTT
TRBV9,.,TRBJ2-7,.,CASSQGRSSYEQYF,TGTGCCAGCAGTCAGGGACGGAGTTCCTACGAGCAGTACTTC
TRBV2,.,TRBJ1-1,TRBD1,CASTGGNGRSTEAFF,TGTGCCAGCACAGGGGGTAATGGGAGGAGCACTGAAGCTTTCTTT
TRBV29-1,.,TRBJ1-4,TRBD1,CSVPGQGHGKLFF,TGCAGCGTTCCGGGACAGGGCCACGGAAAACTGTTTTTT
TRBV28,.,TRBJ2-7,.,CASSLLGATYEQYF,TGTGCCAGCAGTTTATTGGGGGCTACCTACGAGCAGTACTTC
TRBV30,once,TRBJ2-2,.,CAWETPWNANTGELFF,TGTGCCTGGGAGACGCCTTGGAACGCGAACACCGGGGAGCTGTTTTTT
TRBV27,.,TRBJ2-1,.,CASVGPSSYNEQFF,TGTGCCAGCGTCGGACCAAGCTCCTACAATGAGCAGTTCTTC
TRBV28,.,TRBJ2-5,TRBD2,CASSLMGLGETQYF,TGTGCCAGCAGTTTAATGGGACTAGGAGAGACCCAGTACTTC
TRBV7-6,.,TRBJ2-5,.,CASSLGGGETQYF,TGTGCCAGCAGCTTGGGGGGTGGAGAGACCCAGTACTTC
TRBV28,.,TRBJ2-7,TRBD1,CASSQTGGSYEQYF,TGTGCCAGCAGTCAGACAGGGGGAAGCTACGAGCAGTACTTC
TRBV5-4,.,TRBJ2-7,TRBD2,CASSFWASGAYEQYF,TGTGCCAGCAGCTTTTGGGCTAGCGGGGCCTACGAGCAGTACTTC
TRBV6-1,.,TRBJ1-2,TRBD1,CASSEGQSFEGYTF,TGTGCCAGCAGTGAGGGACAGTCCTTCGAGGGCTACACCTTC
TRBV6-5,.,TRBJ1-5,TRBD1,CASSSGQGFQPQHF,TGTGCCAGCAGTTCGGGACAGGGGTTCCAGCCCCAGCATTTT
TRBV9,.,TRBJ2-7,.,CASSVSDALYEQYF,TGTGCCAGCAGCGTTTCAGATGCTCTCTACGAGCAGTACTTC
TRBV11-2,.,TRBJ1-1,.,CASSQITGTEAFF,TGTGCCAGCAGCCAGATCACGGGCACTGAAGCTTTCTTT
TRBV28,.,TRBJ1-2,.,CASSLVGGAYGYTF,TGTGCCAGCAGCCTGGTCGGGGGAGCCTATGGCTACACCTTC
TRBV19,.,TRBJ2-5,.,CASSPRTNYFQETQYF,TGTGCCAGTAGCCCCAGGACAAATTATTTTCAAGAGACCCAGTACTTC
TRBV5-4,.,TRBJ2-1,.,CASSFLDGSPSYNEQFF,TGTGCCAGCAGCTTCCTTGACGGGAGCCCTTCCTACAATGAGCAGTTCTTC
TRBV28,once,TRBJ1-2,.,CASSQNRGGRGGNSDGYTF,TGTGCCAGCAGCCAAAACAGAGGTGGTCGGGGAGGAAATTCTGATGGCTACACCTTC
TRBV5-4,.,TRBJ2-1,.,CASSLVPNEQFF,TGTGCCAGCAGCTTGGTACCCAATGAGCAGTTCTTC
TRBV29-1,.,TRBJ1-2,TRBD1,CSVEISDRVDYGYTF,TGCAGCGTCGAAATTTCGGACAGGGTGGACTATGGCTACACCTTC
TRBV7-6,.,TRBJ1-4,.,CASSLPPSPNNEKLFF,TGTGCCAGCAGCTTACCCCCGTCCCCGAACAATGAAAAACTGTTTTTT
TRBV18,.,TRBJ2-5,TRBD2,CASRDYYQETQYF,TGTGCCAGCAGGGACTACTACCAAGAGACCCAGTACTTC
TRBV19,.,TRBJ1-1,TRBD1,CASSPQGGEAFF,TGTGCCAGTAGTCCCCAGGGGGGGGAGGCTTTCTTT